The 26 T cell receptor beta chains in this list originate from one sample, sequenced in a study of tissue T cells after allogeneic stem cell transplantation. Time point defined: mouse harvest day 7 after allogeneic transplant. The graft held 10^6 splenic CD5+ T cells and 10^7 T-cell-depleted bone marrow cells. The repertoire was sequenced with immunoSEQ multiplex PCR; TCRdb's copy has only in-frame clones and lacks some. The sample holds approximately 4,000 clones; 50% are singletons and the top ten take about 10%. Material: lymph node tissue. All receptors derive from a female BALB/c mouse given C57BL/6 T cells with graft-versus-host disease after an allogeneic hematopoietic cell transplant.

Note on this clone: Gene names and germline match the mouse. The CDR3 is cut off 1 residue early in the read; its end comes from the germline J gene. The gene calls are TRBV3 and TRBJ2-2; TRBD2 matches at 8 bases. The CDR3 has 14 amino acids. The germline gives CDR1 SNHLY, CDR2 FYNGKV (reference sequence). Germline trimming cut 6 bases from V and 1 base from J; bases unmatched to any gene: 1. The CDR3 is CASRTGGNTGQLYF. The sequenced CDR3 bases are TGTGCCAGCAGAACTGGGGGAAACACCGGGCAGCTCTAC. The whole variable domain, filled in from reference TRBV3 and TRBJ2-2, reads GPKVLQIPSHQIIDMGQMVTLNCDPVSNHLYFYWYKQILGQQMEFLVNFYNGKVMEKSKLFKDQFSVERPDGSYFTLKIQPTALEDSAVYFCASRTGGNTGQLYFGEGSKLTVL.

This clone appeared a few times. Gene names denote mouse genes. The read ends 1 residue shy of where the CDR3 ends; the end is completed using the germline J gene. The chain recombines TRBV26 with TRBJ2-3; TRBD2 aligns across 9 bases. Germline-derived CDR1 and CDR2 are KGHPV and FQNQEV (reference sequence). Losses at the gene ends were 4 bases for V and 0 bases for J; bases not matched to a gene: 5. The CDR3 sequence is 16 residues long. CDR3 residues: CASSPRLGVSAETLYF. The CDR3 DNA, read in part, is TGTGCCAGCAGTCCCCGACTGGGGGTTAGTGCAGAAACGCTGTAT. Together with reference TRBV26 and TRBJ2-3, the CDR3 gives the full variable domain: NSKVIQTPRYLVKGQGQKAKMRCIPEKGHPVVFWYQQNKNNEFKFLINFQNQEVLQQIDMTEKRFSAECPSNSPCSLEIQSSEAGDSALYLCASSPRLGVSAETLYFGSGTRLTVL.

Remarks on this clone: Genes and germline are mouse. The read terminates 1 residue before the CDR3 end, so the remaining end is supplied by the germline J gene. The chain combines TRBV17 with TRBJ2-1, with 11 bases aligning to TRBD2. Germline CDR1 MNHDT, CDR2 YYDKIL. This CDR3 has 16 residues. The J segment lost 1 base and the V segment lost 3 bases, leaving 2 bases of the junction unmatched. The covered CDR3 bases are TGTGCTAGCAGTAGTCGGGACTGGGGGAACTATGCTGAGCAGTTC. Its translation: CASSSRDWGNYAEQF. The whole CDR3 region reads CASSSRDWGNYAEQFF.

Regarding this clone: Mouse gene names apply. The observed sequence ends 1 residue before the CDR3 terminus, with the missing tail filled in from the germline J gene. The V call is TRBV26, the J call TRBJ1-5, with D possibly being TRBD1 (6 bases). Trimming left V 5 bases short and J 7 bases short, with 12 bases between. The CDR3 extends over 13 amino acids. Germline loops: CDR1 KGHPV, CDR2 FQNQEV (reference sequence). The covered CDR3 bases are TGTGCCAGCAGTTTCCGGGACATACAGGCTCCGCTT. This gives the protein CASSFRDIQAPL. The complete CDR3 sequence is CASSFRDIQAPLF.

This clone was seen more than once but under ten times. All gene names here are mouse names. The read terminates 1 residue ahead of where the CDR3 ends, so the germline J gene completes it. The J gene is TRBJ2-7, the V gene TRBV29, with 10 bases fitting TRBD2. The CDR3 runs 13 residues. J was trimmed by 7 bases and V by 4 bases; bases with no gene match: 4. CDR1 and CDR2 (germline): MSHET, SYDVDS. Here the CDR3 reads CASSWLGGQEQYF. The CDR3 bases that were read are TGTGCTAGCAGTTGGCTGGGGGGGCAGGAACAGTAC. Variable domain in full (rest from reference TRBV29 and TRBJ2-7): DMKVTQMPRYLIKRMGENVLLECGQDMSHETMYWYRQDPGLGLQLIYISYDVDSNSEGDIPKGYRVSRKKREHFSLILDSAKTNQTSVYFCASSWLGGQEQYFGPGTRLTVL.

Points on this clone: Gene names denote mouse genes. The read gets to within 1 residue of the CDR3 end, and the germline J gene fills in the rest. The rearrangement links TRBV4 to TRBJ2-7; 7 nucleotides match TRBD1. CDR3 length: 13 residues. Germline CDR1 LGHDT, CDR2 YNNKQL (reference sequence). The trim removed 4 bases at V and 0 bases at J, leaving 0 bases unmatched. The covered CDR3 bases are TGTGCCAGCAGCTCAGGGGGCTCCTATGAACAGTAC. It yields the protein CASSSGGSYEQY. The whole CDR3 sequence reads CASSSGGSYEQYF.

This clone was observed a few times. The genes and germline here are from mouse. The read ends 1 residue early relative to the CDR3; the germline J gene fills the gap. The rearrangement links TRBV26 to TRBJ2-7; no clear D. This CDR3 contains 13 residues. The germline gives CDR1 KGHPV, CDR2 FQNQEV (reference sequence). V lost 0 bases and J 0 bases, leaving 3 bases between the germline ends. The CDR3 sequence: CASSLSSSYEQYF. The part of the CDR3 DNA that was read is TGTGCCAGCAGTCTGTCAAGCTCCTATGAACAGTAC.

As regards this clone: Mouse gene names apply. With the read ending 1 residue before the CDR3 end, the germline J gene is used to fill in that end. The V and J genes are TRBV3 and TRBJ2-5; D is unclear. The CDR3 length is 14 residues. Trimming left V 1 base short and J 0 bases short, with 5 bases between. Germline CDR1 and CDR2: SNHLY and FYNGKV (reference sequence). The part of the CDR3 DNA that was read is TGTGCCAGCAGCTTAGACCCTAACCAAGACACCCAGTAC. The encoded protein is CASSLDPNQDTQY. The complete CDR3 protein is CASSLDPNQDTQYF.

Regarding this clone: Gene names are mouse gene names. Sequencing ends 1 residue short of the CDR3 end; the germline J gene provides the rest. V is TRBV1 and J is TRBJ1-2; no firm D call. Per germline, CDR1 NSQYPW and CDR2 LRSPGD (reference sequence). The CDR3 has 11 residues. The V gene lost 1 base and the J gene lost 6 bases, with 3 bases spanning the gap. CDR3 sequence reads: CTCSAGADYTF. The CDR3 bases that were read are TGCACCTGCAGTGCAGGGGCCGACTACACC.

In its sample, this clone is medium-sized. Gene names are the mouse ones. The observed sequence ends 1 residue before the CDR3 terminus, with the missing tail filled in from the germline J gene. The chain recombines TRBV16 with TRBJ1-3, with D perhaps matching TRBD1 (6 bases). Germline V lookup: CDR1 SGHSA, CDR2 FRNQAP. The CDR3 sequence is 14 residues long. The germline V and J ends were trimmed by 5 bases and 1 base, with 9 bases remaining between them. CDR3: CASSPGQSGNTLYF. The CDR3 DNA, read in part, is TGTGCAAGCAGCCCGGGACAATCTGGAAATACGCTCTAT.

To note about this clone: Gene names follow the mouse nomenclature. Read sequence stops 1 residue before the CDR3 end, and the germline J gene provides the missing end. The chain recombines TRBV13-2 with TRBJ2-2; D gene unclear. The V end lost 1 base, the J end lost 1 base, and 5 bases lay between the germline ends. This CDR3 is 14 amino acids long. CDR1 is NNHNN and CDR2 is SYGAGS in the germline V gene (reference sequence). The sequenced part of the CDR3 DNA is TGTGCCAGCGGTGATATGGTAAACACCGGGCAGCTCTAC. Translating it yields CASGDMVNTGQLY. The CDR3, in full, reads CASGDMVNTGQLYF.

As for this clone: Mouse germline and gene names are used. The sequence runs out 1 residue before the end of the CDR3; the remainder is reconstructed from the germline J gene. The rearrangement joins TRBV13-1 to TRBJ2-2; D ambiguous. Germline loops: CDR1 NSHNY, CDR2 SYGAGN. V was pared by 5 bases and J by 0 bases, with 5 bases between. The CDR3 loop spans 13 amino acids. The DNA read from the CDR3 is TGTGCCAGCAGCCTTGCAAACACCGGGCAGCTCTAC. Its translation is CASSLANTGQLY. The whole CDR3 sequence is CASSLANTGQLYF.

This clone was detected a few times. The genes are named according to mouse. The DNA ends 1 residue before the CDR3 does, and the rest of the CDR3 is filled in from the germline J gene. The chain links TRBV26 to TRBJ2-7; weak D call: TRBD2 (6 bases). The V gene lost 0 bases and the J gene lost 3 bases, with 9 bases spanning the gap. CDR3 length: 14 amino acids. Looked up from germline, CDR1 is KGHPV and CDR2 is FQNQEV (reference sequence). CDR3 bases read: TGTGCCAGCAGTCTGTCGTTGGGGGTCTATGAACAGTAC. As protein: CASSLSLGVYEQY. In full, the CDR3 is CASSLSLGVYEQYF.

This clone appeared a few times. Gene names and germline refer to mouse. Read sequence stops 1 residue before the CDR3 end, and the germline J gene provides the missing end. This chain joins TRBV13-1 and TRBJ2-7; D perhaps matches TRBD1 (5 bases). The germline V gene has CDR1 NSHNY and CDR2 SYGAGN. Trimming took 3 bases from V and 1 from J, leaving 5 bases between them. CDR3 length: 12 residues. CDR3 in amino acids: CASSGTSYEQYF. Partial CDR3 DNA: TGTGCCAGCAGTGGGACATCCTATGAACAGTAC.

As for this clone: Gene names are the mouse ones. Read data end 1 residue before the CDR3 end; the end is taken from the germline J gene. The chain has TRBV31 and TRBJ1-3; D is possibly TRBD1 (5 bases). Germline V gene lookup returns CDR1 GKSSPN and CDR2 SITVG. Between the trimmed V and J ends, which lost 0 bases and 2 bases, there was a span of 5 bases. The CDR3 sequence is 13 residues long. This CDR3 is CAWSLGAGNTLYF. The CDR3 DNA, read in part, is TGTGCCTGGAGTCTAGGGGCTGGAAATACGCTCTAT.

A word on this clone: The germline and genes are mouse ones. The read halts 1 residue ahead of the CDR3 end, with the missing end drawn from the germline J gene. The chain uses TRBV1 and TRBJ1-1; 9 bases are a match to TRBD1. There are 13 residues in the CDR3. Trimming took 4 bases from V and 5 from J; bases not matched to a gene: 2. Per germline, CDR1 NSQYPW and CDR2 LRSPGD (reference sequence). CDR3 in amino acids: CTCSVDRGTEVFF. The part of the CDR3 DNA that was read is TGCACCTGCAGTGTGGACAGGGGTACAGAAGTCTTC.

This clone was seen a handful of times. Gene names are the mouse ones. The read ends 1 residue before the CDR3 terminus; that terminus is restored from the germline J gene. The V gene is TRBV13-3, the J gene TRBJ2-7; 11 bases are a match to TRBD2. This CDR3 is 13 amino acids long. V lost 9 bases and J lost 1; bases outside the gene matches: 3. From germline, CDR1 is NNHDY and CDR2 SYVADS. The CDR3: CATGTGGSYEQYF. The covered CDR3 bases are TGTGCCACCGGGACTGGGGGATCCTATGAACAGTAC.

Concerning this clone itself: All gene names here are mouse names. The observed sequence ends 1 residue before the CDR3 terminus, with the missing tail filled in from the germline J gene. The chain links TRBV26 to TRBJ1-6, with TRBD1 matching 8 bases. Being an ORF, TRBJ1-6 has a function that is uncertain. V trimming: 4 bases; J trimming: 4 bases; junction bases outside the gene matches: 3. The CDR3 extends over 15 amino acids. Germline V gene data show CDR1 as KGHPV and CDR2 as FQNQEV (reference sequence). The CDR3 DNA, read in part, is TGTGCCAGCAGTCCACAGGGGGGATATAATTCGCCCCTCTAC. It is translated as CASSPQGGYNSPLY. The entire CDR3 protein is CASSPQGGYNSPLYF.

About this clone itself: Gene names are the mouse ones. The CDR3 is cut off 1 residue early in the read; its end comes from the germline J gene. This sequence joins TRBV31 and TRBJ2-1; D unresolved. The CDR3 runs to 9 residues. V lost 3 bases and J 8 bases, leaving 2 bases between the germline ends. Germline values: CDR1 GKSSPN, CDR2 SITVG. The CDR3 here is CAWRTEQFF. Incomplete CDR3 DNA: TGTGCCTGGAGGACTGAGCAGTTC.

Remarks on this clone: Gene names are mouse gene names. The read is 1 residue too short to cover the CDR3 end, so that end is filled in from the germline J gene. The chain recombines TRBV3 with TRBJ1-1, with D possibly TRBD1 on 6 matching bases. This CDR3 comprises 14 residues. The germline V gene has CDR1 SNHLY and CDR2 FYNGKV (reference sequence). V was shortened by 1 base and J by 1 base, with 7 bases between the two germline ends. The CDR3: CASSLEGQNTEVFF. The DNA read from the CDR3 is TGTGCCAGCAGCTTAGAGGGACAAAACACAGAAGTCTTC.

A word on this clone: The gene names here belong to mouse. The CDR3 end lies 1 residue beyond the end of the read and is filled in from the germline J gene. This chain links TRBV3 with TRBJ2-7, with 9 nucleotides matching TRBD2. J lost 1 base, V lost 4 bases, and 2 bases had no gene match. CDR3 length: 14 amino acids. The germline V gene encodes CDR1 SNHLY and CDR2 FYNGKV (reference sequence). The DNA read from the CDR3 is TGTGCCAGCAGCTGGGACTGGGAGTCCTATGAACAGTAC. Translating it yields CASSWDWESYEQY. The complete CDR3 reads CASSWDWESYEQYF.

A remark on this clone: Gene names follow the mouse nomenclature. The missing CDR3 end, 1 residue past where the read stops, is filled in from the germline J gene. The chain combines TRBV26 with TRBJ1-2; D is perhaps TRBD1 (5 bases). This CDR3 has 13 residues. Trimming left V 3 bases short and J 1 base short, with 6 bases between. Germline V CDR1 and CDR2: KGHPV, FQNQEV (reference sequence). Incomplete CDR3 DNA: TGTGCCAGCAGTCTTCAGGGAAACTCCGACTACACC. It encodes CASSLQGNSDYT. In full, the CDR3 is CASSLQGNSDYTF.

With respect to this clone: The genes are named according to mouse. The read finishes 1 residue shy of the CDR3 end, and the germline J gene is used to complete it. The chain joins TRBV26 to TRBJ2-2; possibly TRBD1 for D (5 bases). The germline V and J ends were trimmed by 2 bases and 4 bases, with 11 bases remaining between them. This CDR3 contains 15 residues. CDR1 is KGHPV, CDR2 FQNQEV, per germline (reference sequence). The sequenced CDR3 bases are TGTGCCAGCAGTCTGACGCAGGGAGGCACCGGGCAGCTCTAC. Amino acids: CASSLTQGGTGQLY. The CDR3 as a whole reads CASSLTQGGTGQLYF.

This clone came up a few times. Gene labels here are mouse ones. The CDR3 is cut off 1 residue early in the read; its end comes from the germline J gene. The genes are TRBV15 and TRBJ1-1; the D is unclear. Trimming took 1 base from V and 3 from J, leaving 6 bases between them. The CDR3 has 13 residues. Germline CDR1 and CDR2: SGHND and FRSKSL. The CDR3 DNA, read in part, is TGTGCCAGCAGTTTAGGGGAGGACACAGAAGTCTTC. This encodes CASSLGEDTEVF. The entire CDR3 protein is CASSLGEDTEVFF.

This clone was seen a handful of times. The listed genes are named as in mouse. The read terminates 1 residue ahead of where the CDR3 ends, so the germline J gene completes it. The chain employs TRBV26 and TRBJ2-1; D possibly matches TRBD1 or TRBD2 (5 bases each). The CDR3 consists of 13 residues. V was trimmed by 4 bases and J by 1 base, leaving 5 bases between them. Germline values: CDR1 KGHPV, CDR2 FQNQEV (reference sequence). The CDR3 sequence is CASSRDNYAEQFF. CDR3 DNA, as far as it was read: TGTGCCAGCAGTCGGGACAACTATGCTGAGCAGTTC.

This clone turned up a few times. Gene names follow the mouse nomenclature. The sequenced fragment ends 1 residue before the CDR3 boundary, so the rest is inferred from the germline J gene. The V gene is TRBV3, the J gene TRBJ1-6, with TRBD1 matching 10 bases. TRBJ1-6 is given ORF status, its function remaining uncertain. Trimming cost V 3 bases and J 4 bases; bases outside gene matches: 0. Germline V gives CDR1 SNHLY, CDR2 FYNGKV (reference sequence). There are 15 residues in the CDR3. The DNA read from the CDR3 is TGTGCCAGCAGCTTGGGACAGGGGTATAATTCGCCCCTCTAC. Translation gives CASSLGQGYNSPLY. The entire CDR3 protein reads CASSLGQGYNSPLYF.